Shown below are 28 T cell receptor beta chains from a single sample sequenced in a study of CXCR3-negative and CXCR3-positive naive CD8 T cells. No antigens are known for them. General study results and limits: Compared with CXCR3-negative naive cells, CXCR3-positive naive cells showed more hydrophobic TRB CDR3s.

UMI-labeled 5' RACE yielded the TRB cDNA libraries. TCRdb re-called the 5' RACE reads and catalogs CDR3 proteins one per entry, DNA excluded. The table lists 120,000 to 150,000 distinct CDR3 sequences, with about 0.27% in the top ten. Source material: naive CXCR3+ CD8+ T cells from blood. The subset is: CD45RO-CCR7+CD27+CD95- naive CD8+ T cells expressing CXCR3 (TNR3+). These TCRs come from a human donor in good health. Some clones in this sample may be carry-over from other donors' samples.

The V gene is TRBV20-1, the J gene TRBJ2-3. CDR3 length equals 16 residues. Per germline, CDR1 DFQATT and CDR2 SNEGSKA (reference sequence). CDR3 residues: CSARDPSRRRADTQYF.

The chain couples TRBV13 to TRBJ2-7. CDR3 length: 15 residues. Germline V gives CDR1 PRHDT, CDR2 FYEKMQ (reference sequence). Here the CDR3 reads CASSLGAGTVGEQYF.

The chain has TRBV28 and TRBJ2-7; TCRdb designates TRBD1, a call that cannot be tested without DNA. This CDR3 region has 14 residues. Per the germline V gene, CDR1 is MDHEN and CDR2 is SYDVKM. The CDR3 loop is CASSGPYTRNEQYF.

The CDR3 spells CTSSQAEVVTSGSAEAYNEQFF. The chain carries TRBV7-6 and TRBJ2-1; TCRdb names TRBD2, which stays unverified in the absence of DNA. The germline gives CDR1 SGHVS, CDR2 FNYEAQ. This CDR3 spans 22 amino acids.

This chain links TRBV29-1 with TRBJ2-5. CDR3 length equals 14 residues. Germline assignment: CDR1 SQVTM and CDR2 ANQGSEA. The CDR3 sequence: CSVGVLWDQETQYF.

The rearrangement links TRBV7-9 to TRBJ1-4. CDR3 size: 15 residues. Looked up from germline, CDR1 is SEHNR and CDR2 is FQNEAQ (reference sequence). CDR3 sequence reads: CASSRDWATNEKLFF.

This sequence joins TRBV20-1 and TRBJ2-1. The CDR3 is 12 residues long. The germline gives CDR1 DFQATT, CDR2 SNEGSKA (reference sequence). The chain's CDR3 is CSASYQNNEQFF.

The CDR3 region is CASSLTFRDRGFADTQYF. The V and J genes are TRBV7-3 and TRBJ2-3; TCRdb reports TRBD1, a call that lacks DNA to check it against. Germline CDR1 and CDR2: SGHTA and FQGTGA. The length of the CDR3 is 18 residues. Full variable domain (outside the CDR3, taken from reference TRBV7-3 and TRBJ2-3): GAGVSQTPSNKVTEKGKYVELRCDPISGHTALYWYRQSLGQGPEFLIYFQGTGAADDSGLPNDRFFAVRPEGSVSTLKIQRTERGDSAVYLCASSLTFRDRGFADTQYFGPGTRLTVL.

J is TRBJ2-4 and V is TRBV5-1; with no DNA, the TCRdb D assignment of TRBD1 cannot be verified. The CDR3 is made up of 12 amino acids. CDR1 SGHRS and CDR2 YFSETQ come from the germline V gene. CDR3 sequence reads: CASSLDRVVRWF.

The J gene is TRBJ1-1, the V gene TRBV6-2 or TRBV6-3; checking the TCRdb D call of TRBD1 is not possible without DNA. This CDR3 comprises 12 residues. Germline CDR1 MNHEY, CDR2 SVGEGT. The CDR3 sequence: CASGARGVQAFF.

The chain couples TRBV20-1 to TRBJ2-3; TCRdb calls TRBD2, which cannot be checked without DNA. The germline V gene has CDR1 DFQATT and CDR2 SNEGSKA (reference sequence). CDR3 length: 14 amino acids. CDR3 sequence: CSASTSGTTDTQYF.

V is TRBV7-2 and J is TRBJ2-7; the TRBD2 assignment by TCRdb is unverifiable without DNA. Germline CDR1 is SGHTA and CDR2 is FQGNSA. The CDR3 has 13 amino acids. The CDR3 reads CASSPFEGGEQYF.

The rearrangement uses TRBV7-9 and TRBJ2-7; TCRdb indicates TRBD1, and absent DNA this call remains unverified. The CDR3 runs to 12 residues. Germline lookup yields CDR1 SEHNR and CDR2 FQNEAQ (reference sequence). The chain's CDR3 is CASSPGFWEQYF.

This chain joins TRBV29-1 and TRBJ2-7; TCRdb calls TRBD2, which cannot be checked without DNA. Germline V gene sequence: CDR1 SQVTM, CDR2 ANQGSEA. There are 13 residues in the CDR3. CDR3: CSALAESSYEQYF.

CDR3 sequence: CASSLSGAELPSSYNEQFF. The rearrangement links TRBV7-2 to TRBJ2-1; the TCRdb call, TRBD1, lacks DNA for checking. The germline V gene encodes CDR1 SGHTA and CDR2 FQGNSA. The CDR3 is made up of 19 amino acids.

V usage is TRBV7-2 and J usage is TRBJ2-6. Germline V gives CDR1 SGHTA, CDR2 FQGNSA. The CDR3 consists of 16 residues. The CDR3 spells CASSLGFYSGANVLTF.

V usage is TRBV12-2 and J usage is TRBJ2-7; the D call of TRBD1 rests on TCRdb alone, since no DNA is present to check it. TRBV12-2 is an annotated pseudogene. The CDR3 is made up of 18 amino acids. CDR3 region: CASRFRVERDRGNYEQYF.

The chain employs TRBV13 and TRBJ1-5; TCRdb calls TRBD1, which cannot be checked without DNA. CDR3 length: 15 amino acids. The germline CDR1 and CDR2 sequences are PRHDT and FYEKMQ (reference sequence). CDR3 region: CASSSGQATNQPQHF. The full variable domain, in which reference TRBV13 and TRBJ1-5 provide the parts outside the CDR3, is AAGVIQSPRHLIKEKRETATLKCYPIPRHDTVYWYQQGPGQDPQFLISFYEKMQSDKGSIPDRFSAQQFSDYHSELNMSSLELGDSALYFCASSSGQATNQPQHFGDGTRLSIL.

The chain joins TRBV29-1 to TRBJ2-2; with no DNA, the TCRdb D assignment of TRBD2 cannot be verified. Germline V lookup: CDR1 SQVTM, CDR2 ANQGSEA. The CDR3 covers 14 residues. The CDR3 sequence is CACRPNGRTGELFF.

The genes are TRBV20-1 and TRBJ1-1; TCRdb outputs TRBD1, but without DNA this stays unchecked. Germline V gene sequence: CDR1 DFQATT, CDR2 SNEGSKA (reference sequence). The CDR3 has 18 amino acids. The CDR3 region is CSARASKYQGQLNTEAFF.

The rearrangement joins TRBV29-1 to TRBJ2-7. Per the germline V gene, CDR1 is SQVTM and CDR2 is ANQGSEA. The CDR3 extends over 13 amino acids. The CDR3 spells CSVEMEGLYEQYF.

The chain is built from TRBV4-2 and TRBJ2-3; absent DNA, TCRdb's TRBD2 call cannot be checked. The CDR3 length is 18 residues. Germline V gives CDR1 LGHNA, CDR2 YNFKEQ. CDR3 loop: CASSQEPSGRVGTDTQYF.

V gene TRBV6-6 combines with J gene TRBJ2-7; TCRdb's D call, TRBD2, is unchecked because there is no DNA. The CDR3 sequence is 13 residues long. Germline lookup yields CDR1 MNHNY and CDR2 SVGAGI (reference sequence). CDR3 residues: CASSPRESNEQYF.

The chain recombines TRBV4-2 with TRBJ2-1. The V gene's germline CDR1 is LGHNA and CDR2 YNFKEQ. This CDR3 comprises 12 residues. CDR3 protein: CASSQGWDEQFF.

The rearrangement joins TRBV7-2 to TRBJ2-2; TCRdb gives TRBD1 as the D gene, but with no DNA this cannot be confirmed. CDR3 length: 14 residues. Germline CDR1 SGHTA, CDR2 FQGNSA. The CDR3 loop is CASSWRQGAGELFF.

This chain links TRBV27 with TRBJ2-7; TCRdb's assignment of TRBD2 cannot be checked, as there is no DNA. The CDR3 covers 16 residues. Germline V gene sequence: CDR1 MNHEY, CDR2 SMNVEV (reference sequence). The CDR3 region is CASRSGLAGVFFEQYF.

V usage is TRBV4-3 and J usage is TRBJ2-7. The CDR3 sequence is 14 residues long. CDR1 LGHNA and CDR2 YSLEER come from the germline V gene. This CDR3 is CTSSQAAGSYEQYF.

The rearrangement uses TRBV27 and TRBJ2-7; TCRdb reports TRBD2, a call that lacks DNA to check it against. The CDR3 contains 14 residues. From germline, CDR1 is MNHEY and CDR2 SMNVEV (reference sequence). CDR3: CASSPTSGIGEQYF.